The 14 T cell receptor beta chains in this list originate from one sample, sequenced in a study of shared clonotypes between healthy human individuals. In the naive CD8 group, cells lacked CD45RO and were positively selected for CCR7, so terminally differentiated effector memory CD45RA+ cells were left out. Assay used: immunoSEQ multiplex PCR; TCRdb lists only in-frame clones, some missing. The sample yields 1.5 million to 2.5 million clones, about 94% seen once. The sequenced sample consisted of naive CD8+ T cells sorted from blood. All receptors come from a young man in good health.

This clone was recorded once. V gene TRBV7-9 combines with J gene TRBJ2-7, with D unresolved. V gave up 7 bases and J gave up 1 base, with 14 bases separating them. The germline gives CDR1 SEHNR, CDR2 FQNEAQ (reference sequence). The length of the CDR3 is 14 residues. The CDR3 loop is CASTGAVKSYEQYF. Written as DNA, the CDR3 is TGTGCCAGCACCGGTGCGGTGAAATCCTACGAGCAGTACTTC.

The rearrangement joins TRBV7-9 to TRBJ1-1; 7 nucleotides agree with TRBD1. This CDR3 spans 15 amino acids. Germline-derived CDR1 and CDR2 are SEHNR and FQNEAQ (reference sequence). V shed 3 bases and J 1 base; nucleotides not matched to a gene: 5. The CDR3 sequence is CASSFGTVGNTEAFF. CDR3 sequence (DNA): TGTGCCAGCAGCTTCGGGACAGTGGGGAACACTGAAGCTTTCTTT.

The chain carries TRBV7-6 and TRBJ2-1; D perhaps matches TRBD2 (5 bases). With 7 bases removed from V and 6 bases from J, the gap between germline ends came to 19 bases. CDR3 size: 15 residues. Germline-derived CDR1 and CDR2 are SGHVS and FNYEAQ. The CDR3 is CASTLWTAEGNEQFF. The CDR3, as DNA: TGTGCCAGCACCCTATGGACGGCCGAGGGCAATGAGCAGTTCTTC.

V gene TRBV5-6 combines with J gene TRBJ1-5; no firm D call. V lost 0 bases and J 2 bases, leaving 9 bases between the germline ends. This CDR3 has 15 amino acids. In germline, CDR1 is SGHDT, CDR2 YYEEEE. The CDR3 coding sequence is TGTGCCAGCAGCTTGGCCGTGGCAGGCAATCAGCCCCAGCATTTT. Translating gives CASSLAVAGNQPQHF.

As to this clone: At the DNA level, this CDR3 is encoded by other sequences in the same sample as well. The chain joins TRBV7-9 to TRBJ2-1; D is undetermined. Trimming shortened V by 2 bases and J by 7 bases, and 9 bases separated the two germline ends. CDR1 SEHNR and CDR2 FQNEAQ come from the germline V gene (reference sequence). This CDR3 spans 13 amino acids. The CDR3 DNA reads TGTGCCAGCAGCTTAACAACGGTGAATGAGCAGTTCTTC. Translating gives CASSLTTVNEQFF.

Only one count was recorded for this clone. This chain joins TRBV20-1 and TRBJ2-1; D might be TRBD1 (5 bases). The CDR3 runs 10 residues. Trimming removed 3 bases from V and 9 bases from J, with 6 bases in between. Germline assignment: CDR1 DFQATT and CDR2 SNEGSKA (reference sequence). CDR3 region: CSASQGEQFF. CDR3 sequence (DNA): TGCAGTGCTAGTCAGGGTGAGCAGTTCTTC.

V usage is TRBV27 and J usage is TRBJ1-4; D ambiguous. Looked up from germline, CDR1 is MNHEY and CDR2 is SMNVEV (reference sequence). This CDR3 has 15 amino acids. Between the trimmed V and J ends, which lost 8 bases and 5 bases, there was a span of 18 bases. The CDR3 DNA follows: TGTGCCAGCCAGTTTATATCCAGGTTAAATGAAAAACTGTTTTTT. This codes for CASQFISRLNEKLFF.

The chain couples TRBV5-8 to TRBJ2-2; 12 bases fit TRBD2. Germline CDR1 reads SGHTS; CDR2 reads YDEGEE. The CDR3 totals 15 residues. V lost 4 bases to trimming and J lost 3 bases; unmatched junction nucleotides: 1. In nucleotides, the CDR3 is TGTGCCAGCAGCGGGACTAGCGGGCACACCGGGGAGCTGTTTTTT. This translates into CASSGTSGHTGELFF.

The V call is TRBV7-9, the J call TRBJ1-2; 9 bases agree with TRBD1. Germline values: CDR1 SEHNR, CDR2 FQNEAQ (reference sequence). The CDR3 extends over 14 amino acids. With 6 bases clipped from V and 6 bases from J, the junction kept 8 bases outside the gene matches. The CDR3 sequence is CASREGQGVHGYTF. The CDR3, as DNA: TGTGCCAGCAGGGAGGGACAGGGCGTCCATGGCTACACCTTC.

The chain recombines TRBV29-1 with TRBJ2-7, with D possibly TRBD1 on 5 matching bases. The CDR3 has 14 amino acids. Trimming stripped 1 base from V and 4 bases from J, with 14 bases between. CDR1 is SQVTM, CDR2 ANQGSEA, per germline. The CDR3 protein is CSVEGTQGSYEQYF. DNA of the CDR3: TGCAGCGTTGAAGGGACGCAGGGTAGTTACGAGCAGTACTTC.

The rearrangement links TRBV7-9 to TRBJ2-7, with D hard to call. V shed 3 bases and J shed 4 bases, with 13 bases lying between them. The germline V gene has CDR1 SEHNR and CDR2 FQNEAQ (reference sequence). This CDR3 has 14 residues. Here the CDR3 reads CASSFIPPPYEQYF. CDR3 sequence (DNA): TGTGCCAGCAGCTTCATCCCACCCCCTTACGAGCAGTACTTC. Based on the CDR3 plus reference TRBV7-9 and TRBJ2-7, the full variable domain is DTGVSQNPRHKITKRGQNVTFRCDPISEHNRLYWYRQTLGQGPEFLTYFQNEAQLEKSRLLSDRFSAERPKGSFSTLEIQRTEQGDSAMYLCASSFIPPPYEQYFGPGTRLTVT.

J is TRBJ2-5 and V is TRBV11-1; maybe TRBD1 (6 bases). Trimming left V 3 bases short and J 0 bases short, with 11 bases between. Germline V gives CDR1 SGHAT, CDR2 FQDESV (reference sequence). The CDR3 extends over 15 amino acids. The DNA for the CDR3 is TGTGCCAGCAGCTTCGAAGGACAGCACCAAGAGACCCAGTACTTC. Protein product: CASSFEGQHQETQYF.

The CDR3 DNA follows: TGTGCCAGCAGTCGTTATTCTAGCACCGGGGAGCTGTTTTTT. Translated: CASSRYSSTGELFF. J is TRBJ2-2 and V is TRBV7-6; D gene ambiguous. V shed 6 bases and J shed 4 bases, with 12 bases lying between them. The CDR3 runs to 14 residues. Germline loops: CDR1 SGHVS, CDR2 FNYEAQ.

The chain is built from TRBV11-3 and TRBJ2-7; 8 bases map to TRBD1. Germline assignment: CDR1 SGHNT and CDR2 YENEEA. The J segment lost 6 bases and the V segment lost 4 bases, leaving 5 bases of the junction unmatched. CDR3 length: 13 residues. The CDR3 loop reads CASSSMTGAEQYF. The CDR3 region has the DNA TGTGCCAGCAGCTCTATGACAGGGGCCGAGCAGTACTTC.